Sequencing of this TCR beta chain was carried out in a study of blood T cells in healthy people across ages. This clonotype was detected a few times. Together with a sample-barcoded 5' primer, a J-beta primer mix was included in a second PCR lasting roughly 6 to 12 cycles. MiXCR, run by TCRdb on the 5' RACE reads, gives a single entry per CDR3 protein. The data show about 1.4 million distinct CDR3 sequences, 45% to 70% seen once. This clonotype was obtained from a man between 18 and 35 years old in good health. What was sequenced was blood.

Here the CDR3 DNA reads TGTGCCAGCAGTTCATTGAAACCGGGACAGGGGTTTCACGAGCAGTACTTC. Its protein is CASSSLKPGQGFHEQYF. The chain carries TRBV6-2 or TRBV6-3 and TRBJ2-7; 10 nucleotides align to TRBD1. Per the germline V gene, CDR1 is MNHEY and CDR2 is SVGEGT. The CDR3 has 17 amino acids. Unmatched junction bases numbered 14, after V lost 4 bases and J lost 5 bases.